Presented here are 9 T cell receptor beta chains from one specimen sequenced in a study of identical twins. MiXCR was run by TCRdb on the 5' RACE reads, yielding one entry per CDR3 protein. The sample holds 400,000 to 550,000 distinct CDR3 sequences, about 20% seen once. The sample also formed part of further work on T cells expressing NK-cell markers.

The sample comprised CD4+ T cells sorted from blood. Receptor source: a woman aged 18-29 years in good health.

The rearrangement uses TRBV25-1 and TRBJ2-5; tentatively, D is TRBD1 (6 bases). This CDR3 has 17 amino acids. Germline V gives CDR1 MGHDK, CDR2 SYGVNS. Trimming took off 4 bases at V and 1 base at J, with 19 bases between the two ends. The CDR3 protein is CASSALGTSQAQETQYF. CDR3 nucleotide sequence: TGTGCCAGCAGTGCCCTCGGGACAAGCCAAGCCCAAGAGACCCAGTACTTC.

There are many counts of this clonotype. The V and J genes are TRBV12-3 or TRBV12-4 and TRBJ1-3; D not resolved. The CDR3 length is 17 residues. The germline V and J ends were trimmed by 5 bases and 0 bases, with 17 bases remaining between them. CDR3 nucleotides: TGTGCCAGCAGTCCCCAACAGAGAATAAACTCTGGAAACACCATATATTTT. It specifies CASSPQQRINSGNTIYF.

This clonotype was detected ten times or more. The rearrangement links TRBV20-1 to TRBJ2-1; perhaps TRBD1 as D (6 bases). The CDR3 spans 11 residues. Germline values: CDR1 DFQATT, CDR2 SNEGSKA (reference sequence). Trimming left V 6 bases short and J 7 bases short, with 10 bases between. CDR3 amino acids: CSATDRNEQFF. The CDR3 coding sequence is TGCAGTGCCACCGACAGGAATGAGCAGTTCTTC.

A few counts support this clonotype. The chain joins TRBV20-1 to TRBJ2-7; D may match TRBD1 or TRBD2 (5 bases each). The germline CDR1 and CDR2 sequences are DFQATT and SNEGSKA (reference sequence). CDR3 length: 15 amino acids. Trimming took off 1 base at V and 6 bases at J, with 19 bases between the two ends. CDR3 loop: CSARGPGTRRVEQYF. The CDR3 DNA reads as TGCAGTGCTAGAGGGCCCGGGACGCGACGCGTCGAGCAGTACTTC.

The chain couples TRBV21-1 to TRBJ2-7; the table's D call, TRBD1, was not checked against the DNA. TRBV21-1 constitutes a pseudogene. This CDR3 comprises 12 residues. For the CDR3, the DNA is TGTGCCAGGGGGACAAATTCCTACGAGCAGTACTTC. It translates to CARGTNSYEQYF.

This clonotype was counted between two and nine times. J is TRBJ2-7 and V is TRBV27; the D gene is possibly TRBD1 (5 bases). Germline V gene lookup returns CDR1 MNHEY and CDR2 SMNVEV (reference sequence). The CDR3 is made up of 14 amino acids. Deletions cut 3 bases from V and 2 bases from J, with 11 bases between. The CDR3: CASSFKGKTYEQYF. CDR3 coding DNA: TGTGCCAGCAGTTTTAAGGGGAAAACCTACGAGCAGTACTTC.

This clonotype showed up just a few times. The chain links TRBV6-4 to TRBJ1-2, with D unresolved. The CDR3 contains 16 residues. CDR1 MRHNA and CDR2 SNTAGT come from the germline V gene. The V and J ends lost 5 bases and 9 bases respectively, with 25 bases between them. CDR3 amino acids: CASSPGPLWAPVSYTF. CDR3 in DNA: TGTGCCAGCAGTCCCGGGCCGTTGTGGGCCCCGGTGAGCTACACCTTC.

This sequence joins TRBV5-1 and TRBJ2-3, with D perhaps TRBD1 (6 bases). The CDR3 totals 13 residues. The V gene lost 5 bases and the J gene lost 10 bases, with 17 bases spanning the gap. Germline loops: CDR1 SGHRS, CDR2 YFSETQ. The DNA of the CDR3 is TGCGCCAGCAGGGGGGACATAAATTTGTCGCAGTATTTT. Its translation is CASRGDINLSQYF.

This rearrangement joins TRBV5-1 to TRBJ2-7; D possibly corresponds to TRBD1 (6 bases). The ends were cut back, 4 bases at V and 0 bases at J, with 11 bases in the middle. The CDR3 loop spans 14 amino acids. CDR1 is SGHRS, CDR2 YFSETQ, per germline. CDR3 in amino acids: CASSKQDSSYEQYF. As DNA, the CDR3 is TGCGCCAGCAGCAAACAGGACAGCTCCTACGAGCAGTACTTC. Variable domain in full (rest from reference TRBV5-1 and TRBJ2-7): KAGVTQTPRYLIKTRGQQVTLSCSPISGHRSVSWYQQTPGQGLQFLFEYFSETQRNKGNFPGRFSGRQFSNSRSEMNVSTLELGDSALYLCASSKQDSSYEQYFGPGTRLTVT.